This T cell receptor (beta chain) was found in a study of response to subunit inactivated influenza vaccine (dated by TCRdb to 2016 to 2018). As for the study more broadly: To follow how T cells responded to a trivalent subunit inactivated influenza vaccine, the researchers relied on deep quantitative profiling of the T cell receptor repertoire. What the study reported, not specific to this receptor: According to the authors, only a limited number of new T cells may be recruited by each seasonal influenza vaccination.

CDR3 length: 13 amino acids, cysteine to phenylalanine. The kept DNA is CDR3 alone, 39 bases in frame from the first base. Cut back by 6 bases and 3 bases, the V and J ends lie 15 bases apart. CDR1 and CDR2, looked up from the germline V gene, are SQVTM and ANQGSEA. Preparation of the library involved RT-PCR. This sample was sequenced with an Illumina HiSeq 2500. The public sequencing data were trimmed at Q25 with fastp and processed into clonotypes with MiXCR by TCRdb, which kept only in-frame beta chains. One record per CDR3 amino acid sequence lists the most common genes and DNA. The sample table records roughly 290,000 distinct CDR3 sequences; around a fifth of these occur just once. Around 9.6% of the sample belongs to the ten largest clones. This clonotype was detected only a few times. Its antigen specificity is not known. No much larger clonotype is one base removed from it; base qualities were not supplied.

This sequence uses TRBV29-1 and TRBJ2-7, with a tentative D gene TRBD2 over 6 matching bases. Sequencing was performed on PBMCs from blood, taken approximately 22 months after vaccination. The receptor's source is a man aged 45-69 years who received an inactivated influenza vaccine. Donor details come from another sample of the same person, matched by shared clones. CDR3 loop: CSVTAGRVYEQYF. The DNA sequence follows: TGCAGCGTAACTGCCGGGAGAGTCTACGAGCAGTACTTC.